This is a list of T cell receptor beta chains from one sample in a study of cytomegalovirus exposure and HLA in healthy donors. Sequencing used immunoSEQ multiplex PCR; TCRdb keeps in-frame clones, though not all of them. The data hold about 140,000 clones, with 76% observed a single time. The source material was PBMCs. Receptors were obtained from a man aged 35 to 55 in good health and CMV-seronegative. Each CDR3 is given with its conserved first and last residue. D genes are given only for firm matches. Expanded clones get a size class; other rows say once, few or many, or leave the size out.

d_call	v_call	j_call	clone_size	cdr3_aa	cdr3_nt
TRBD2	TRBV7-3	TRBJ2-1	-	CASSPRLAGINEQFF	TGTGCCAGCAGCCCTCGACTAGCGGGTATCAATGAGCAGTTCTTC
TRBD2	TRBV7-6	TRBJ2-2	few	CASSPPRAGVTGELFF	TGTGCCAGCAGCCCTCCAAGAGCGGGAGTCACCGGGGAGCTGTTTTTT
-	TRBV7-2	TRBJ1-1	-	CASIGGGLHTEAFF	TGTGCCAGCATCGGCGGGGGCCTTCACACTGAAGCTTTCTTT
-	TRBV13	TRBJ1-2	-	CASIPLDDSLYGYTF	TGTGCCAGCATCCCCTTGGATGACAGCCTCTATGGCTACACCTTC
TRBD1	TRBV29-1	TRBJ2-7	few	CSFAGTGGDEQYF	TGCAGCTTTGCCGGGACAGGGGGCGACGAGCAGTACTTC
TRBD1	TRBV15	TRBJ1-2	-	CATSRDSGGGVGGYTF	TGTGCCACCAGCAGAGACTCAGGGGGCGGGGTGGGGGGCTACACCTTC
TRBD2	TRBV4-3	TRBJ2-3	-	CASSPSGAGEPDTQYF	TGCGCCAGCAGCCCCTCGGGAGCGGGGGAGCCAGATACGCAGTATTTT
TRBD2	TRBV4-2	TRBJ2-7	-	CASSQASGNSYEQYF	TGTGCCAGCAGCCAAGCTAGCGGTAACTCCTACGAGCAGTACTTC
-	TRBV19	TRBJ1-1	-	CASSHQGLMNTEAFF	TGTGCCAGTAGTCACCAGGGGTTGATGAACACTGAAGCTTTCTTT
TRBD1	TRBV7-9	TRBJ1-3	-	CASRVQGAGNTIYF	TGTGCCAGCAGAGTGCAGGGGGCCGGAAACACCATATATTTT
TRBD1	TRBV30	TRBJ1-2	once	CAWTRQGDGYTF	TGTGCCTGGACCCGACAGGGGGATGGCTACACCTTC
-	TRBV19	TRBJ1-1	-	CASSGGEAFF	TGTGCCAGTAGTGGGGGCGAAGCTTTCTTT
-	TRBV9	TRBJ2-7	-	CASSVEFAREQYF	TGTGCCAGCAGCGTAGAATTCGCGCGCGAGCAGTACTTC
-	TRBV5-1	TRBJ2-2	-	CASTLRTSNTGELFF	TGCGCCAGCACCCTTCGGACATCGAACACCGGGGAGCTGTTTTTT
-	TRBV6-4	TRBJ2-6	-	CATSPGEHSGANVLTF	TGTGCCACTTCCCCCGGGGAACACTCTGGGGCCAACGTCCTGACTTTC
-	TRBV18	TRBJ1-4	-	CASSPNRGDNEKLFF	TGTGCCAGCTCACCCAATCGGGGAGACAATGAAAAACTGTTTTTT
TRBD1	TRBV19	TRBJ1-1	few	CASCGTGSLLMNTEAFF	TGTGCCAGTTGCGGGACAGGTTCTCTTCTCATGAACACTGAAGCTTTCTTT
-	TRBV9	TRBJ2-2	-	CASSPPTTGELFF	TGTGCCAGCAGCCCTCCCACAACCGGGGAGCTGTTTTTT
TRBD2	TRBV7-2	TRBJ2-7	few	CASSLTAGLAGTYEQYF	TGTGCCAGCAGCTTAACGGCCGGTTTAGCGGGGACCTACGAGCAGTACTTC
-	TRBV9	TRBJ1-1	once	CASSAGSGIGGAFF	TGTGCCAGCAGCGCTGGGTCGGGGATCGGGGGAGCTTTCTTT
-	TRBV18	TRBJ1-1	-	CASSPRQDTEAFF	TGTGCCAGCTCACCCCGGCAGGACACTGAAGCTTTCTTT
-	TRBV10-3	TRBJ2-4	-	CAISPSVAKNIQYF	TGTGCCATCAGTCCTTCCGTAGCCAAAAACATTCAGTACTTC
TRBD1	TRBV29-1	TRBJ1-6	-	CSVGGQADSPLHF	TGCAGCGTTGGCGGACAGGCAGATTCACCCCTCCACTTT
-	TRBV30	TRBJ1-5	-	CAWSLPGSPQHF	TGTGCCTGGAGCCTTCCCGGGTCGCCCCAGCATTTT
TRBD1	TRBV27	TRBJ2-1	-	CASSFGTGSSSYNEQFF	TGTGCCAGCAGTTTTGGGACAGGATCGAGCTCCTACAATGAGCAGTTCTTC
TRBD1	TRBV6-1	TRBJ1-4	-	CASSPTGTENEKLFF	TGTGCCAGCAGCCCAACCGGGACAGAGAATGAAAAACTGTTTTTT
-	TRBV27	TRBJ2-7	-	CATQGGPYEQYF	TGTGCCACCCAGGGAGGACCTTACGAGCAGTACTTC
TRBD2	TRBV4-1	TRBJ2-7	-	CASSPSGGRDEQYF	TGCGCCAGCAGCCCGTCAGGAGGGAGGGACGAGCAGTACTTC
-	TRBV30	TRBJ1-1	-	CAWSRGDTEAFF	TGTGCCTGGAGTCGGGGGGACACTGAAGCTTTCTTT
TRBD1	TRBV7-3	TRBJ1-2	-	CASSPTGGGGYTF	TGTGCCAGCAGCCCGACAGGGGGCGGTGGCTACACCTTC
TRBD2	TRBV19	TRBJ2-1	-	CASSIDKLAGIYNEQFF	TGTGCCAGTAGTATAGATAAACTAGCGGGAATCTACAATGAGCAGTTCTTC
TRBD2	TRBV5-1	TRBJ2-7	-	CASSWTSGSYEQYF	TGCGCCAGCAGCTGGACTAGCGGATCCTACGAGCAGTACTTC
-	TRBV12-5	TRBJ2-5	-	CASAVQPQETQYF	TGTGCTAGTGCGGTACAGCCCCAAGAGACCCAGTACTTC
-	TRBV5-1	TRBJ2-3	-	CASSGGRTRTDTQYF	TGCGCCAGCAGCGGGGGCCGCACCCGCACAGATACGCAGTATTTT
TRBD2	TRBV30	TRBJ2-2	-	CAVGLSGGPGTGELFF	TGTGCCGTTGGACTAAGCGGGGGGCCGGGCACCGGGGAGCTGTTTTTT
TRBD2	TRBV7-6	TRBJ2-5	-	CASSPSGPSGRGETQYF	TGTGCCAGCAGCCCCTCAGGCCCTAGCGGGAGAGGGGAGACCCAGTACTTC
-	TRBV25-1	TRBJ1-1	-	CASSESGGYEAFF	TGTGCCAGCAGTGAATCGGGAGGGTATGAAGCTTTCTTT
-	TRBV18	TRBJ1-1	-	CASRREENTEAFF	TGTGCCAGTAGGAGGGAAGAGAACACTGAAGCTTTCTTT
TRBD1	TRBV6-1	TRBJ1-3	-	CASSVTGTGDGNTIYF	TGTGCCAGCAGTGTAACTGGGACAGGGGATGGAAACACCATATATTTT
TRBD2	TRBV19	TRBJ2-1	once	CASSMGLAGPNEQFF	TGTGCCAGTAGTATGGGACTAGCGGGCCCCAATGAGCAGTTCTTC
-	TRBV4-3	TRBJ2-1	-	CASSLRGWNEQFF	TGCGCCAGCAGCCTTAGAGGTTGGAATGAGCAGTTCTTC
TRBD1	TRBV5-1	TRBJ1-1	-	CASSLAGTGGTEAFF	TGCGCCAGCAGCTTGGCCGGGACAGGGGGAACTGAAGCTTTCTTT
TRBD2	TRBV2	TRBJ2-5	few	CASSPIAGGETQYF	TGTGCCAGCAGTCCCATAGCGGGAGGAGAGACCCAGTACTTC
-	TRBV7-3	TRBJ2-1	-	CASSFTRESNEQFF	TGTGCCAGCAGCTTCACCCGGGAGTCAAATGAGCAGTTCTTC
-	TRBV7-9	TRBJ1-1	-	CASSLGQVYTEAFF	TGTGCCAGCAGCTTAGGACAGGTCTACACTGAAGCTTTCTTT
-	TRBV30	TRBJ1-1	-	CAAGLLGAEAFF	TGTGCCGCGGGACTGCTAGGGGCTGAAGCTTTCTTT
-	TRBV5-6	TRBJ2-7	-	CASTTDEGEQYF	TGTGCCAGCACCACGGACGAGGGCGAGCAGTACTTC
-	TRBV13	TRBJ2-7	-	CASSQGRQVSYEQYF	TGTGCCAGCAGCCAGGGGCGACAGGTCTCCTACGAGCAGTACTTC
TRBD2	TRBV5-4	TRBJ2-5	few	CASSLRLAEQETQYF	TGTGCCAGCAGCTTAAGACTAGCGGAACAAGAGACCCAGTACTTC
-	TRBV10-3	TRBJ1-2	-	CAINQGGGDGVYGYTF	TGTGCCATCAATCAAGGGGGTGGAGACGGCGTTTATGGCTACACCTTC